The 15 T cell receptor beta chains presented below share a single source sample, sequenced in a study of T cells of healthy individuals. In TCRdb, the 5' RACE reads were re-called with MiXCR into one record per CDR3 protein. The sample has 50,000 to 55,000 distinct CDR3 sequences, 14% to 15% seen once. The origin of the receptors is a human donor in good health.

This clonotype appeared a few times. This chain uses TRBV19 with TRBJ1-1, with unresolved D. Germline CDR1 reads LNHDA; CDR2 reads SQIVND (reference sequence). Trimming removed 3 bases at V and 6 bases at J, with 11 bases between. The CDR3 has 13 amino acids. In nucleotides, the CDR3 is TGTGCCAGTAGTATTGGAGCGTGGGCTGAAGCTTTCTTT. This encodes CASSIGAWAEAFF.

This clonotype was seen more than once but under ten times. The chain couples TRBV30 to TRBJ2-1; the D is unclear. The CDR3 spans 14 residues. V was clipped by 2 bases and J by 5 bases, with 13 bases between them. Per the germline V gene, CDR1 is GTSNPN and CDR2 is SVGIG (reference sequence). The CDR3 here is CAWSRSSRNNEQFF. Here the CDR3 DNA reads TGTGCCTGGAGTCGAAGTAGCAGAAACAATGAGCAGTTCTTC.

This clonotype appeared a few times. V usage is TRBV3-1 and J usage is TRBJ2-3; D possibly corresponds to TRBD2 (6 bases). The CDR3 covers 16 residues. V was trimmed by 4 bases and J by 2 bases, leaving 16 bases between them. Germline lookup yields CDR1 LGHDT and CDR2 YNNKEL (reference sequence). Here the CDR3 DNA reads TGTGCCAGCAGCCCGGCCAGCGGGTGGACCACAGATACGCAGTATTTT. This translates into CASSPASGWTTDTQYF.

This clonotype was seen a few times. The chain employs TRBV11-2 and TRBJ1-2; D ambiguous. V lost 3 bases and J lost 9, with 17 bases in between. Germline assignment: CDR1 SGHAT and CDR2 FQNNGV. The CDR3 contains 14 residues. CDR3 bases: TGTGCCAGCAGCTTCGAACGGGTCCGGGGAAGCTACACCTTC. It is translated as CASSFERVRGSYTF.

This clonotype was detected a few times. The chain joins TRBV6-5 to TRBJ1-1, with TRBD1 matching 7 bases. CDR1 is MNHEY and CDR2 is SVGAGI in the germline V gene. V lost 4 bases and J lost 1; bases outside the gene matches: 6. There are 15 residues in the CDR3. The CDR3 nucleotides are TGTGCCAGCAGTTCCCCCCGGACAGGGAACACTGAAGCTTTCTTT. It is translated as CASSSPRTGNTEAFF.

There are many counts of this clonotype. The chain combines TRBV27 with TRBJ1-5; D unresolved. The CDR3 runs to 16 residues. The V gene's germline CDR1 is MNHEY and CDR2 SMNVEV (reference sequence). Trimming shortened V by 5 bases and J by 3 bases, and 17 bases separated the two germline ends. The CDR3 DNA reads TGTGCCAGCAGTCCAGGACGTATCGGCGCCAATCAGCCCCAGCATTTT. It is translated as CASSPGRIGANQPQHF.

V is TRBV5-6 and J is TRBJ1-1; maybe TRBD1 (6 bases). The CDR3 length is 16 residues. Germline assignment: CDR1 SGHDT and CDR2 YYEEEE. The V end lost 0 bases, the J end lost 3 bases, and 15 bases lay between the germline ends. The CDR3, as DNA: TGTGCCAGCAGCTTGGGTTTCGAGCAGGGGTACACTGAAGCTTTCTTT. Amino acid sequence: CASSLGFEQGYTEAFF.

The rearrangement joins TRBV9 to TRBJ2-7; D perhaps matches TRBD1 (6 bases). V was trimmed by 7 bases and J by 2 bases, leaving 13 bases between them. The germline V gene encodes CDR1 SGDLS and CDR2 YYNGEE. The CDR3 is made up of 13 amino acids. The CDR3 region is CASGADRPYEQYF. In DNA form, the CDR3 reads TGTGCCAGCGGGGCAGACAGGCCCTACGAGCAGTACTTC.

The rearrangement links TRBV19 to TRBJ1-1; no reliable D call. The CDR3 runs 14 residues. In germline, CDR1 is LNHDA, CDR2 SQIVND (reference sequence). V lost 3 bases to trimming and J lost 7 bases, with 15 bases between them. CDR3 sequence reads: CASSIRTPLYEAFF. DNA of the CDR3: TGTGCCAGTAGTATCAGGACCCCTCTCTATGAAGCTTTCTTT.

The chain couples TRBV5-1 to TRBJ1-3; D possibly corresponds to TRBD1 (6 bases). The CDR3 runs 15 residues. Per germline, CDR1 SGHRS and CDR2 YFSETQ. The ends were cut back, 1 base at V and 3 bases at J, with 11 bases in the middle. CDR3 sequence reads: CASSLRGGIGNTIYF. Here the CDR3 DNA reads TGCGCCAGCAGCTTGAGAGGGGGGATTGGAAACACCATATATTTT.

The sample holds many counts of this clonotype. The V call is TRBV6-2 or TRBV6-3, the J call TRBJ1-2; maybe TRBD1 (5 bases). V dropped 5 bases and J dropped 4 bases, with 23 bases sitting between them. The germline V gene has CDR1 MNHEY and CDR2 SVGEGT. The CDR3 has 17 amino acids. The CDR3 sequence: CASSQPGLGRLGYGYTF. DNA of the CDR3: TGTGCCAGCAGTCAACCGGGACTGGGGAGATTGGGCTATGGCTACACCTTC.

This clonotype was seen only a few times. V is TRBV5-1 and J is TRBJ2-7; no clear D. This CDR3 contains 15 residues. Trimming took off 0 bases at V and 2 bases at J, with 12 bases between the two ends. Germline loops: CDR1 SGHRS, CDR2 YFSETQ. This CDR3 reads CASSLEAGRTYEQYF. The CDR3 nucleotides are TGCGCCAGCAGCTTGGAAGCAGGACGAACCTACGAGCAGTACTTC.

This clonotype has more than one count but fewer than ten. This chain joins TRBV2 and TRBJ1-2; maybe TRBD1 (5 bases). There are 13 residues in the CDR3. Germline V CDR1 and CDR2: SNHLY, FYNNEI. V dropped 4 bases and J dropped 8 bases, with 14 bases sitting between them. CDR3 region: CASSVSGSLGYTF. The CDR3 coding sequence is TGTGCCAGCAGTGTTTCAGGGTCATTGGGCTACACCTTC.

This clonotype has ten or more counts. The chain joins TRBV5-4 to TRBJ2-7, with 12 bases aligning to TRBD1. CDR1 is SGHNT, CDR2 YYREEE, per germline (reference sequence). This CDR3 contains 15 residues. V gave up 0 bases and J gave up 5 bases; unmatched junction bases: 3. The CDR3 sequence: CASSLGGQGANEQYF. The DNA for the CDR3 is TGTGCCAGCAGCTTGGGGGGACAGGGGGCCAACGAGCAGTACTTC. Full variable domain (outside the CDR3, taken from reference TRBV5-4 and TRBJ2-7): ETGVTQSPTHLIKTRGQQVTLRCSSQSGHNTVSWYQQALGQGPQFIFQYYREEENGRGNFPPRFSGLQFPNYSSELNVNALELDDSALYLCASSLGGQGANEQYFGPGTRLTVT.

This clonotype was seen ten or more times. The CDR3 region has the DNA TGTGCCAGCAGCTCGGGGAGGACCCACGAGCAGTACTTC. It codes for CASSSGRTHEQYF. The genes are TRBV7-9 and TRBJ2-7; tentatively, D is TRBD2 (6 bases). The V gene lost 4 bases and the J gene lost 5 bases, with 12 bases spanning the gap. This CDR3 contains 13 residues. CDR1 SEHNR and CDR2 FQNEAQ come from the germline V gene (reference sequence).